Listed here are 6 T cell receptor beta chains from one sample, sequenced in a study of PD-L1 blockade in urothelial cancer. This table comes from immunoSEQ multiplex PCR, and its TCRdb copy is limited to in-frame clones, with some not included. Among tens of thousands of clones, 75% to 90% were seen once, and the ten largest hold about 1.9%. Specimen: PBMCs, collected around atezolizumab (anti-PD-L1) treatment. The receptor set was obtained from a man aged 45-65 years with urothelial cancer.

The chain is built from TRBV23-1 and TRBJ2-5; 7 bases line up with TRBD2. TRBV23-1 is classed as an ORF, of uncertain function. V dropped 9 bases and J dropped 5; count of bases not matched to a gene: 18. The CDR3 covers 16 residues. The CDR3 sequence: CARSTGRDCVKETQYF. The CDR3 nucleotides read TGCGCCAGATCCACGGGGAGGGACTGTGTGAAGGAGACCCAGTACTTC.

This rearrangement joins TRBV11-1 to TRBJ1-6; 9 bases are a match to TRBD1. The CDR3 loop spans 15 amino acids. With 0 bases clipped from V and 9 bases from J, the junction kept 3 bases outside the gene matches. CDR1 SGHAT and CDR2 FQDESV come from the germline V gene (reference sequence). The CDR3 reads CASSLAVQGASPLHF. CDR3 coding DNA: TGTGCCAGCAGCTTAGCGGTACAGGGGGCTTCACCCCTCCACTTT.

V and J are TRBV5-1 and TRBJ1-4; 7 nucleotides align to TRBD1. Germline V gene sequence: CDR1 SGHRS, CDR2 YFSETQ. This CDR3 region has 16 residues. V lost 0 bases, J lost 3 bases, and 5 bases stayed unmatched. The CDR3, as DNA: TGCGCCAGCAGCTTGGACGGTCAGGGGGCTAATGAAAAACTGTTTTTT. This sequence encodes CASSLDGQGANEKLFF.

This sequence joins TRBV19 and TRBJ1-2; 9 bases match TRBD1. J gave up 2 bases and V 3 bases, and 4 bases lay outside the gene matches. This CDR3 is built from 15 residues. In germline, CDR1 is LNHDA, CDR2 SQIVND (reference sequence). For the CDR3, the DNA is TGTGCCAGTAGTATTAGGGGACAGGGCAACTATGGCTACACCTTC. The encoded protein is CASSIRGQGNYGYTF.

The chain joins TRBV30 to TRBJ2-7, with D perhaps TRBD2 (6 bases). This CDR3 is 14 amino acids long. Germline values: CDR1 GTSNPN, CDR2 SVGIG (reference sequence). Trimming shortened V by 4 bases and J by 3 bases, and 16 bases separated the two germline ends. The CDR3 reads CAWNPSVGGYEQYF. Written as DNA, the CDR3 is TGTGCCTGGAATCCCTCGGTGGGGGGCTACGAGCAGTACTTC.

This chain uses TRBV6-1 with TRBJ2-5; D is possibly TRBD2 (6 bases). This CDR3 spans 14 amino acids. Trimming shortened V by 1 base and J by 5 bases, and 11 bases separated the two germline ends. The V gene's germline CDR1 is MNHNS and CDR2 SASEGT. This chain's CDR3 is CASSEGGVVETQYF. In DNA form, the CDR3 reads TGTGCCAGCAGTGAAGGCGGGGTGGTGGAGACCCAGTACTTC.